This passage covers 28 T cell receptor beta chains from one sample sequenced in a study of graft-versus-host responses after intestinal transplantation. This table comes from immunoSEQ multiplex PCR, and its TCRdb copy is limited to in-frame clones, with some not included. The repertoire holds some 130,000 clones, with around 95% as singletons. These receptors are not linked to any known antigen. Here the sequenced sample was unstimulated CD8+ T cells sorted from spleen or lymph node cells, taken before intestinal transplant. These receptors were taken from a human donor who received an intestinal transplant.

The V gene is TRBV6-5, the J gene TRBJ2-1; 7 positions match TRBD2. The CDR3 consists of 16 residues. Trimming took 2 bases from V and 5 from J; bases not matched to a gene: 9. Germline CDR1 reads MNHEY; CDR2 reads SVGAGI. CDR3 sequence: CASSYQMGGSDNEQFF. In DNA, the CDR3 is TGTGCCAGCAGTTACCAGATGGGCGGGAGCGACAATGAGCAGTTCTTC.

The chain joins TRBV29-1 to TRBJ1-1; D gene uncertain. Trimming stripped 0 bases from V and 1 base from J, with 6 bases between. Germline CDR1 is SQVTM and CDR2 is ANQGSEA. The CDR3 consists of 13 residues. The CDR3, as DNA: TGCAGCGTTGAAGATCGGGGGAACACTGAAGCTTTCTTT. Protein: CSVEDRGNTEAFF.

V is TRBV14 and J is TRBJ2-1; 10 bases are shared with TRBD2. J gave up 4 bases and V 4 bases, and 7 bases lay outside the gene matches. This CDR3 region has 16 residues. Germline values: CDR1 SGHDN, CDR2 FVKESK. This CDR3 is CASSPIGTSAYNEQFF. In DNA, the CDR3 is TGTGCCAGCAGCCCAATCGGGACTAGCGCTTACAATGAGCAGTTCTTC. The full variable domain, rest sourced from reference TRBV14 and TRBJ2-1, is EAGVTQFPSHSVIEKGQTVTLRCDPISGHDNLYWYRRVMGKEIKFLLHFVKESKQDESGMPNNRFLAERTGGTYSTLKVQPAELEDSGVYFCASSPIGTSAYNEQFFGPGTRLTVL.

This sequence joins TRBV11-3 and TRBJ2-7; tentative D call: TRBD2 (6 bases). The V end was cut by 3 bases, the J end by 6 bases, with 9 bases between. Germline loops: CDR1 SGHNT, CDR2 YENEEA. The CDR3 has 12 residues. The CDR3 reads CASSFWGVEQYF. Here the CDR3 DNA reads TGTGCCAGCAGCTTTTGGGGGGTCGAGCAGTACTTC.

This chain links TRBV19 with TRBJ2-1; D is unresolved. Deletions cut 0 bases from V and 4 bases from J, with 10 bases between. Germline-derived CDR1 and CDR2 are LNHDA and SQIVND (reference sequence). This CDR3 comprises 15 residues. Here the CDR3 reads CASSIEPGVYNEQFF. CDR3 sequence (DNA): TGTGCCAGTAGTATAGAGCCAGGAGTATACAATGAGCAGTTCTTC.

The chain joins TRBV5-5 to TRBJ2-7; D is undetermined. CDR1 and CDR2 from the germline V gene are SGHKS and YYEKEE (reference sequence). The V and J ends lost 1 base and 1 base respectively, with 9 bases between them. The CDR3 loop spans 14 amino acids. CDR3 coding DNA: TGTGCCAGCAGCTTGTACGCCCGATCCTACGAGCAGTACTTC. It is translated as CASSLYARSYEQYF.

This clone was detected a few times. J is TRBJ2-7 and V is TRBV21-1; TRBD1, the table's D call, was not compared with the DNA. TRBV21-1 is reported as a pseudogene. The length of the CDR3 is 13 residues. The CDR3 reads CASPRGDRDEQYF. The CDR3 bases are TGTGCCAGCCCAAGGGGAGACAGGGACGAGCAGTACTTC.

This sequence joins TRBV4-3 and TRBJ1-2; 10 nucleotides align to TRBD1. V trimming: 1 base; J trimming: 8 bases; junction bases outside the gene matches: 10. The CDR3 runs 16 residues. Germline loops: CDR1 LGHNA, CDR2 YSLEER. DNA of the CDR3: TGCGCCAGCAGCCAAGGAGTAGGGGACAGGGGTCACGGCTACACCTTC. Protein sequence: CASSQGVGDRGHGYTF.

In DNA, the CDR3 is TGTGCCAGCAGCTATTGGACAGGGCAGAACACTGAAGCTTTCTTT. Its translation: CASSYWTGQNTEAFF. The chain is built from TRBV7-2 and TRBJ1-1, with 8 nucleotides matching TRBD1. Per the germline V gene, CDR1 is SGHTA and CDR2 is FQGNSA. The trim removed 4 bases at V and 1 base at J, leaving 5 bases unmatched. The CDR3 extends over 15 amino acids.

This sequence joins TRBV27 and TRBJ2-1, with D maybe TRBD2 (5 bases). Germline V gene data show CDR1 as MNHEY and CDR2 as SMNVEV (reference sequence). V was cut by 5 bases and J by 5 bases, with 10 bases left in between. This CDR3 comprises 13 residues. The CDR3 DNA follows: TGTGCCAGCAGTCCGGACTCTCACAATGAGCAGTTCTTC. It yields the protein CASSPDSHNEQFF.

Here the CDR3 reads CTSPGTSGRAAWETQYF. CDR3 nucleotide sequence: TGCACCAGCCCCGGGACTAGCGGGAGGGCGGCTTGGGAGACCCAGTACTTC. This sequence joins TRBV1 and TRBJ2-5; the listed D gene, TRBD2, was not tested against the DNA. TRBV1 is a pseudogene segment. CDR3 length: 17 residues.

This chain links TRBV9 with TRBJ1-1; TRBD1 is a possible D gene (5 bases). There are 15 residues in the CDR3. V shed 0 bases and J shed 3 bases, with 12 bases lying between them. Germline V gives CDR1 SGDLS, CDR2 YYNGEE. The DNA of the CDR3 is TGTGCCAGCAGCGTAGATGGGGGGATAGACACTGAAGCTTTCTTT. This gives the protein CASSVDGGIDTEAFF.

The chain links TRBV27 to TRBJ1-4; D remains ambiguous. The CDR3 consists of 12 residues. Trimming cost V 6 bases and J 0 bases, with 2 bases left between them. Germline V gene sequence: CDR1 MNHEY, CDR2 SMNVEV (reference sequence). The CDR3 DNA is TGTGCCAGCAGGACAACTAATGAAAAACTGTTTTTT. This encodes CASRTTNEKLFF.

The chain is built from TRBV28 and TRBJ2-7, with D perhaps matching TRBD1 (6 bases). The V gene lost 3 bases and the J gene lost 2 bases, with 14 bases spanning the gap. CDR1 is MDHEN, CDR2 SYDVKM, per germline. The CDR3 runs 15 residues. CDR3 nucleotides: TGTGCCAGCAGTTTCGGACCTAGGGACACCTACGAGCAGTACTTC. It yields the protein CASSFGPRDTYEQYF.

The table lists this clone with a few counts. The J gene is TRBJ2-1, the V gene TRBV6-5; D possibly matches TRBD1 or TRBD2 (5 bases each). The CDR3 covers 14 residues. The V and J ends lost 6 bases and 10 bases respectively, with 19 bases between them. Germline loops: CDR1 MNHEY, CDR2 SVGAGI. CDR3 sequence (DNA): TGTGCCAGCAGCACACCCGGGACGGTCGGCGAGCAGTTCTTC. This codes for CASSTPGTVGEQFF.

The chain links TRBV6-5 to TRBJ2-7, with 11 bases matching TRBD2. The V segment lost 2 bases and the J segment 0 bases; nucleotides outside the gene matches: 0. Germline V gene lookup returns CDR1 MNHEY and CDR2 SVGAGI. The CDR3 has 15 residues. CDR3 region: CASSYGLAGSYEQYF. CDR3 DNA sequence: TGTGCCAGCAGTTACGGACTAGCGGGCTCCTACGAGCAGTACTTC.

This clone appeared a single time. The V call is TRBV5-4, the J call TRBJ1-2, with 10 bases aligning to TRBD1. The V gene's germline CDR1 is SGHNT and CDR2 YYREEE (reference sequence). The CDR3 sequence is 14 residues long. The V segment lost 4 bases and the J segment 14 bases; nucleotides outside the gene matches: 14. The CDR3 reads CASSGMGQGQGETF. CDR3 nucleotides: TGTGCCAGCAGCGGTATGGGACAGGGGCAGGGTGAGACCTTC. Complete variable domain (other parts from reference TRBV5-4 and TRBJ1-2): ETGVTQSPTHLIKTRGQQVTLRCSSQSGHNTVSWYQQALGQGPQFIFQYYREEENGRGNFPPRFSGLQFPNYSSELNVNALELDDSALYLCASSGMGQGQGETFGSGTRLTVV.

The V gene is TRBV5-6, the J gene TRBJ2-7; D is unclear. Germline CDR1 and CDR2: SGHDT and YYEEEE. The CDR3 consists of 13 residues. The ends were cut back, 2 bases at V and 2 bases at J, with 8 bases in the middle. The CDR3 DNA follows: TGTGCCAGCAGCTTCGGCTTGACCTACGAGCAGTACTTC. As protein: CASSFGLTYEQYF.

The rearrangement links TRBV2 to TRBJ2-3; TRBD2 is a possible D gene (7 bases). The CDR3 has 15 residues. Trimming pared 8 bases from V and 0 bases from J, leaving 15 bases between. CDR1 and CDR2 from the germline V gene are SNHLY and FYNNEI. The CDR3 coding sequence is TGTGCCAGCGGGAGGGCAGGGGTGAGCACAGATACGCAGTATTTT. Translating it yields CASGRAGVSTDTQYF.

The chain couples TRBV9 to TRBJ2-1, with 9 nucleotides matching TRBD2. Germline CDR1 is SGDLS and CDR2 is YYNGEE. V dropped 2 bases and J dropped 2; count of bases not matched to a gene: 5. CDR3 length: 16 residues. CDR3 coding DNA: TGTGCCAGCAGCGTCCCAAGCGGGAGGCCCTACAATGAGCAGTTCTTC. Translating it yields CASSVPSGRPYNEQFF.

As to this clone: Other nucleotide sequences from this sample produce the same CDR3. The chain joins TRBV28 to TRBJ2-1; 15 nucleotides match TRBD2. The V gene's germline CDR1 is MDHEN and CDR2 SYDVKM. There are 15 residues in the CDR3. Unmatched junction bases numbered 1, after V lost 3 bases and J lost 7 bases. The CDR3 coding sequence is TGTGCCAGCAGTTTTGGACTAGCGGGAGGGAATGAGCAGTTCTTC. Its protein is CASSFGLAGGNEQFF. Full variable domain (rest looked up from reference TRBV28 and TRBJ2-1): DVKVTQSSRYLVKRTGEKVFLECVQDMDHENMFWYRQDPGLGLRLIYFSYDVKMKEKGDIPEGYSVSREKKERFSLILESASTNQTSMYLCASSFGLAGGNEQFFGPGTRLTVL.

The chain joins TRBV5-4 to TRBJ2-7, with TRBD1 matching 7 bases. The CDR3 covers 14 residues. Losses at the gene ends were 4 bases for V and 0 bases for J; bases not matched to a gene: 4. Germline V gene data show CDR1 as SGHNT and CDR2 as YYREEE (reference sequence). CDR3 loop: CASSLRDSSYEQYF. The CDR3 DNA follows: TGTGCCAGCAGCCTCCGGGACAGCTCCTACGAGCAGTACTTC. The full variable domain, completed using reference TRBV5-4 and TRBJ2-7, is ETGVTQSPTHLIKTRGQQVTLRCSSQSGHNTVSWYQQALGQGPQFIFQYYREEENGRGNFPPRFSGLQFPNYSSELNVNALELDDSALYLCASSLRDSSYEQYFGPGTRLTVT.

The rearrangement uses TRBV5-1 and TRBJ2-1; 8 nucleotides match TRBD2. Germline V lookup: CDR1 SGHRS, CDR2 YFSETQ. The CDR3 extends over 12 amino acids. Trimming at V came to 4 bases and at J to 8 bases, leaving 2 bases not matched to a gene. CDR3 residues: CASSVTSDEQFF. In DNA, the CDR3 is TGCGCCAGCAGCGTGACTAGCGATGAGCAGTTCTTC. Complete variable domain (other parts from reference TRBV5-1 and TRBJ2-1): KAGVTQTPRYLIKTRGQQVTLSCSPISGHRSVSWYQQTPGQGLQFLFEYFSETQRNKGNFPGRFSGRQFSNSRSEMNVSTLELGDSALYLCASSVTSDEQFFGPGTRLTVL.

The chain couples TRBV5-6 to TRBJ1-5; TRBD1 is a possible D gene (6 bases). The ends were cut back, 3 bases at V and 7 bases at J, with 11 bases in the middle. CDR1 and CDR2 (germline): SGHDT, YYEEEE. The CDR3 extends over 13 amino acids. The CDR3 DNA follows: TGTGCCAGCAGCTATTCAGGGGACCAGCCCCAGCATTTT. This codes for CASSYSGDQPQHF.

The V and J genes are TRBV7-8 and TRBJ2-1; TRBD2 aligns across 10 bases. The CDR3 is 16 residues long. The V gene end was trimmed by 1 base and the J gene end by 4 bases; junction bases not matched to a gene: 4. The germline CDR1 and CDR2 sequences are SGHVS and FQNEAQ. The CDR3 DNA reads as TGTGCCAGCAGCTTAGGTGGGACTAGCGTATACAATGAGCAGTTCTTC. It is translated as CASSLGGTSVYNEQFF.

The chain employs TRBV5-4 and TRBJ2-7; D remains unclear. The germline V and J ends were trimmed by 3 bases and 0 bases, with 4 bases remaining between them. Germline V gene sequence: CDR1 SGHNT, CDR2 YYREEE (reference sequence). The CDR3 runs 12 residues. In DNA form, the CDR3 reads TGTGCCAGCAGCTACAGCTCCTACGAGCAGTACTTC. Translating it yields CASSYSSYEQYF.

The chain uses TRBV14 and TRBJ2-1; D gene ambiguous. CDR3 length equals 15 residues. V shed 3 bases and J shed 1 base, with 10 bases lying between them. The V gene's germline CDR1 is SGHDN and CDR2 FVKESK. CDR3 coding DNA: TGTGCCAGCAGCCAGGCAGTCGGGTCCTACAATGAGCAGTTCTTC. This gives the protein CASSQAVGSYNEQFF.

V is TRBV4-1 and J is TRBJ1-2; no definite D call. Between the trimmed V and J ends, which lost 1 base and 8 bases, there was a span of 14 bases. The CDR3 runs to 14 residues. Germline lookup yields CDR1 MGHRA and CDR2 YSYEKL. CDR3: CASSQGGGLEGYTF. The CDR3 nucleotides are TGCGCCAGCAGCCAAGGGGGAGGGCTGGAAGGCTACACCTTC.